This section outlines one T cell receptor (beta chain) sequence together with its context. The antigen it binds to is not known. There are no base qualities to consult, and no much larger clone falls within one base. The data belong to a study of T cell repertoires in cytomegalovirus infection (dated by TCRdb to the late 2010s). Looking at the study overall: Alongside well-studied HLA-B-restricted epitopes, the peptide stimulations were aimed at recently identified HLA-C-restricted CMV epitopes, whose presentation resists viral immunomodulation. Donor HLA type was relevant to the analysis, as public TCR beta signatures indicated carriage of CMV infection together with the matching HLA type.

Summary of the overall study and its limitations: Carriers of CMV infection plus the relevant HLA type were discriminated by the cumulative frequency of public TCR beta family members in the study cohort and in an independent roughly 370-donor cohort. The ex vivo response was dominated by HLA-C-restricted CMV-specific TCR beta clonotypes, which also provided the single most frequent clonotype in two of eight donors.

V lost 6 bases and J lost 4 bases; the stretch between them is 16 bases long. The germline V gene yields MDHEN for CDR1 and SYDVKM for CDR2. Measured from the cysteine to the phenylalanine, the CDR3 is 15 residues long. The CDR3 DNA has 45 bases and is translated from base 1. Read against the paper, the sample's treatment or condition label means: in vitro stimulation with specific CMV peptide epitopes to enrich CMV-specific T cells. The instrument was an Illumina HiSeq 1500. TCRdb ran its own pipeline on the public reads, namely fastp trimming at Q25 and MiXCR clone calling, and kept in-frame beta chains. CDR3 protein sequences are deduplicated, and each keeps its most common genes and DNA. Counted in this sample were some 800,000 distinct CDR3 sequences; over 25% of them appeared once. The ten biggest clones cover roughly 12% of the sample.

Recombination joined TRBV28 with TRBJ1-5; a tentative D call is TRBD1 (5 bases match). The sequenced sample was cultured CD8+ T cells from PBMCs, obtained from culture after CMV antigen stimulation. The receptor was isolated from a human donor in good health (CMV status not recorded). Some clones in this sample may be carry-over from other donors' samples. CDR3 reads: CASSSRGGVNQPQHF. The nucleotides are TGTGCCAGCAGCTCCCGGGGGGGGGTTAATCAGCCCCAGCATTTT.